The 32 T cell receptor beta chains in this list originate from one sample, sequenced in a study of spatial heterogeneity in lung cancer. TCRdb called the 5' RACE reads again in MiXCR, with one record for every CDR3 protein. The table shows approximately 40,000 distinct CDR3 sequences, with approximately 13% occurring only once. Noted time point: sample taken at primary tumor resection. The material sequenced was PBMCs, taken at surgery. The origin of the receptors is a male donor with early-stage non-small cell lung cancer.

This clonotype occurred many times. The V and J genes are TRBV11-2 and TRBJ2-5; D possibly corresponds to TRBD2 (5 bases). Germline V gene lookup returns CDR1 SGHAT and CDR2 FQNNGV. V was pared by 2 bases and J by 5 bases, with 18 bases between. The CDR3 sequence is 16 residues long. The CDR3 region is CASSLTLASSLETQYF. CDR3 DNA sequence: TGTGCCAGCAGCTTAACCCTAGCCTCCTCCTTGGAGACCCAGTACTTC. The full variable domain, with the rest looked up from reference TRBV11-2 and TRBJ2-5, is EAGVAQSPRYKIIEKRQSVAFWCNPISGHATLYWYQQILGQGPKLLIQFQNNGVVDDSQLPKDRFSAERLKGVDSTLKIQPAKLEDSAVYLCASSLTLASSLETQYFGPGTRLLVL.

The chain carries TRBV7-9 and TRBJ1-4; D not certain. CDR1 and CDR2 from the germline V gene are SEHNR and FQNEAQ (reference sequence). Trimming stripped 8 bases from V and 8 bases from J, with 15 bases between. The CDR3 loop spans 13 amino acids. CDR3 in amino acids: CASSFGPQEKLFF. The CDR3 region has the DNA TGTGCCAGCTCGTTTGGGCCTCAGGAAAAACTGTTTTTT.

The CDR3 bases are TGTGCCAGCAGCGCCGATACAGGGAACACTGAAGCTTTCTTT. Translating it yields CASSADTGNTEAFF. V usage is TRBV9 and J usage is TRBJ1-1; a weak D match, TRBD1 (5 bases). CDR3 size: 14 residues. The V gene lost 3 bases and the J gene lost 1 base, with 10 bases spanning the gap. Germline V gene data show CDR1 as SGDLS and CDR2 as YYNGEE.

This chain joins TRBV11-2 and TRBJ2-7; D perhaps matches TRBD1 (6 bases). This CDR3 comprises 15 residues. Trimming left V 1 base short and J 2 bases short, with 12 bases between. Germline V lookup: CDR1 SGHAT, CDR2 FQNNGV. The CDR3 loop is CASSLGWGQAYEQYF. CDR3 in DNA: TGTGCCAGCAGCTTAGGTTGGGGGCAGGCCTACGAGCAGTACTTC.

This clonotype was seen many times. J is TRBJ2-1 and V is TRBV29-1; either TRBD1 or TRBD2 may fit D (5 bases each). Germline-derived CDR1 and CDR2 are SQVTM and ANQGSEA. CDR3 length equals 11 residues. V was trimmed by 7 bases and J by 6 bases, leaving 10 bases between them. The CDR3 nucleotides are TGCAGCGCCGATGGGGGCAATGAGCAGTTCTTC. Residues: CSADGGNEQFF.

This clonotype was seen at least ten times. This chain joins TRBV15 and TRBJ1-2; D might be TRBD1 (6 bases). The V end lost 3 bases, the J end lost 5 bases, and 13 bases lay between the germline ends. Per germline, CDR1 LNHNV and CDR2 YYDKDF (reference sequence). This CDR3 is 14 amino acids long. In nucleotides, the CDR3 is TGTGCCACCAGCAGGGACAGAGGGAGGTATGGCTACACCTTC. It translates to CATSRDRGRYGYTF.

In this sample, this clonotype turned up many times. This chain joins TRBV20-1 and TRBJ2-3; D perhaps matches TRBD2 (5 bases). Germline V gene lookup returns CDR1 DFQATT and CDR2 SNEGSKA (reference sequence). The CDR3 has 14 amino acids. V lost 2 bases to trimming and J lost 4 bases, with 13 bases between them. The CDR3, as DNA: TGCAGTGCTAGATACCTAGCTGGGTCAGATACGCAGTATTTT. Translating it yields CSARYLAGSDTQYF.

This clonotype showed up many times. The genes are TRBV27 and TRBJ1-5, with 8 bases aligning to TRBD1. The CDR3 is 16 residues long. J was trimmed by 4 bases and V by 5 bases; bases with no gene match: 10. Germline V CDR1 and CDR2: MNHEY, SMNVEV (reference sequence). The CDR3 DNA sequence: TGTGCCAGCAGTGCCTACGGACAGGGTACGAATCAGCCCCAGCATTTT. Its protein is CASSAYGQGTNQPQHF.

This chain connects TRBV7-9 to TRBJ1-1; possibly TRBD1 for D (5 bases). Deletions cut 3 bases from V and 2 bases from J, with 10 bases between. Germline V CDR1 and CDR2: SEHNR, FQNEAQ (reference sequence). The CDR3 totals 14 residues. The CDR3 loop reads CASSLAGTNTEAFF. CDR3 DNA sequence: TGTGCCAGCAGCTTGGCTGGGACCAACACTGAAGCTTTCTTT.

The rearrangement uses TRBV28 and TRBJ2-1; 9 positions match TRBD2. The CDR3 is 18 residues long. The germline V gene encodes CDR1 MDHEN and CDR2 SYDVKM. Trimming took 2 bases from V and 8 from J; bases not matched to a gene: 16. CDR3 amino acids: CASSLDWTSARWFDEQFF. CDR3 DNA: TGTGCCAGCAGTTTAGATTGGACTAGCGCAAGGTGGTTCGATGAGCAGTTCTTC.

V is TRBV6-5 and J is TRBJ1-5, with D tentatively TRBD1 (6 bases). This CDR3 has 15 amino acids. The V gene's germline CDR1 is MNHEY and CDR2 SVGAGI. V was shortened by 4 bases and J by 6 bases, with 16 bases between the two germline ends. CDR3 in amino acids: CASSSLQGGIQPQHF. The DNA of the CDR3 is TGTGCCAGCAGTTCTTTACAGGGAGGGATTCAGCCCCAGCATTTT.

This clonotype showed up just a few times. The chain has TRBV2 and TRBJ2-7; D uncertain. Germline CDR1 is SNHLY and CDR2 is FYNNEI. The germline V and J ends were trimmed by 7 bases and 1 base, with 11 bases remaining between them. The CDR3 contains 13 residues. The CDR3 nucleotides read TGTGCCAGCACCGGCACCGGTTCCTACGAGCAGTACTTC. This encodes CASTGTGSYEQYF. Combining the CDR3 with reference TRBV2 and TRBJ2-7 gives the whole variable domain EPEVTQTPSHQVTQMGQEVILRCVPISNHLYFYWYRQILGQKVEFLVSFYNNEISEKSEIFDDQFSVERPDGSNFTLKIRSTKLEDSAMYFCASTGTGSYEQYFGPGTRLTVT.

The rearrangement uses TRBV7-2 and TRBJ2-1; 7 nucleotides agree with TRBD2. The V segment lost 2 bases and the J segment 0 bases; nucleotides outside the gene matches: 1. The CDR3 loop spans 15 amino acids. The germline V gene has CDR1 SGHTA and CDR2 FQGNSA. The CDR3 DNA reads as TGTGCCAGCAGCTTAACGGGGGGCTCCTACAATGAGCAGTTCTTC. Translating gives CASSLTGGSYNEQFF.

V usage is TRBV10-3 and J usage is TRBJ2-3; D uncertain. Germline V gives CDR1 ENHRY, CDR2 SYGVKD. With 2 bases removed from V and 1 base from J, the gap between germline ends came to 7 bases. The CDR3 sequence is 14 residues long. The CDR3 is CAISERAGTDTQYF. The CDR3 DNA follows: TGTGCCATCAGTGAGAGGGCGGGCACAGATACGCAGTATTTT.

The sample holds many counts of this clonotype. The junction and the germline gene differ at one end; a read error may be behind it. V usage is TRBV7-7 and J usage is TRBJ2-5, with a possible D match to TRBD1 (6 bases). Germline-derived CDR1 and CDR2 are SSHAT and FNYEAQ (reference sequence). The CDR3 spans 13 residues. This chain's CDR3 is CASSRDKPETQYF. As DNA, the CDR3 is TGTGCTAGCAGCCGGGACAAACCGGAGACCCAGTACTTC. The full variable domain, rest sourced from reference TRBV7-7 and TRBJ2-5, is GAGVSQSPRYKVTKRGQDVTLRCDPISSHATLYWYQQALGQGPEFLTYFNYEAQPDKSGLPSDRFSAERPEGSISTLTIQRTEQRDSAMYRCASSRDKPETQYFGPGTRLLVL.

The chain joins TRBV7-9 to TRBJ2-7; D assignment may be TRBD1 or TRBD2 (5 bases each). The V end was cut by 5 bases, the J end by 2 bases, with 16 bases between. Germline V lookup: CDR1 SEHNR, CDR2 FQNEAQ (reference sequence). The CDR3 extends over 15 amino acids. CDR3 sequence reads: CASSIHGGPTYEQYF. CDR3 coding DNA: TGTGCCAGCAGCATACATGGGGGACCGACCTACGAGCAGTACTTC.

In regard to this clonotype: Since a much larger clone is just one base distant, this may be a read error. The chain carries TRBV29-1 and TRBJ1-6; D gene ambiguous. The CDR3 is made up of 14 amino acids. The V gene lost 4 bases and the J gene lost 5 bases, with 12 bases spanning the gap. From germline, CDR1 is SQVTM and CDR2 ANQGSEA. CDR3 loop: CSVALGMNNSPLHF. The CDR3 DNA is TGCAGCGTTGCTTTAGGCATGAATAATTCACCCCTCCACTTT.

This clonotype has only a few counts. The V and J genes are TRBV6-2 or TRBV6-3 and TRBJ1-5, with a possible D match to TRBD1 (6 bases). The germline V and J ends were trimmed by 5 bases and 4 bases, with 15 bases remaining between them. Germline V gene data show CDR1 as MNHEY and CDR2 as SVGEGT. The CDR3 contains 15 residues. CDR3 residues: CASSRGGTPNQPQHF. CDR3 DNA sequence: TGTGCCAGCAGTCGCGGTGGGACACCGAATCAGCCCCAGCATTTT.

This clonotype was detected ten times or more. The gene calls are TRBV20-1 and TRBJ1-6; no clear D. CDR3 length: 15 amino acids. Germline assignment: CDR1 DFQATT and CDR2 SNEGSKA (reference sequence). Trimming removed 3 bases at V and 2 bases at J, with 11 bases between. In nucleotides, the CDR3 is TGCAGTGCTAGCGGACTGACAACCTATAATTCACCCCTCCACTTT. It yields the protein CSASGLTTYNSPLHF.

Only a few counts were recorded for this clonotype. This chain uses TRBV20-1 with TRBJ2-4; TRBD1 or TRBD2 may be the D gene (5 bases each). The ends were cut back, 0 bases at V and 1 base at J, with 16 bases in the middle. This CDR3 region has 17 residues. Germline lookup yields CDR1 DFQATT and CDR2 SNEGSKA (reference sequence). The CDR3 spells CSARDLDSWGAKNIQYF. Here the CDR3 DNA reads TGCAGTGCTAGAGATCTTGATTCCTGGGGGGCCAAAAACATTCAGTACTTC.

The chain recombines TRBV28 with TRBJ1-5; TRBD1 is a possible D gene (5 bases). Per the germline V gene, CDR1 is MDHEN and CDR2 is SYDVKM. Trimming took off 11 bases at V and 3 bases at J, with 17 bases between the two ends. The CDR3 is made up of 14 amino acids. The CDR3 sequence: CASANRGDNQPQHF. As DNA, the CDR3 is TGTGCCTCGGCCAATAGGGGTGACAATCAGCCCCAGCATTTT.

The gene calls are TRBV29-1 and TRBJ2-3; D is possibly TRBD1 or TRBD2 (5 bases each). V was clipped by 8 bases and J by 1 base, with 13 bases between them. Germline-derived CDR1 and CDR2 are SQVTM and ANQGSEA. This CDR3 spans 13 amino acids. CDR3 protein: CSPIRGGTDTQYF. CDR3 coding DNA: TGCAGCCCTATAAGAGGGGGCACAGATACGCAGTATTTT.

This clonotype showed up many times. The chain combines TRBV11-2 with TRBJ2-3; D is unclear. The ends were cut back, 1 base at V and 5 bases at J, with 10 bases in the middle. Germline lookup yields CDR1 SGHAT and CDR2 FQNNGV. This CDR3 has 14 residues. The CDR3 sequence is CASSLVPGLDTQYF. CDR3 DNA: TGTGCCAGCAGCTTAGTACCTGGCCTAGATACGCAGTATTTT.

This clonotype was detected a few times. The chain has TRBV10-1 and TRBJ2-7, with TRBD1 identical over 8 bases. J was trimmed by 7 bases and V by 3 bases; bases with no gene match: 2. The germline V gene has CDR1 WNHNN and CDR2 SYGVQD (reference sequence). CDR3 length equals 12 residues. CDR3: CASSDTGGEQYF. The CDR3 DNA follows: TGCGCCAGCAGTGACACAGGGGGTGAGCAGTACTTC.

This clonotype has ten or more counts. The rearrangement links TRBV15 to TRBJ2-2, with 10 bases aligning to TRBD1. The J segment lost 4 bases and the V segment lost 3 bases, leaving 5 bases of the junction unmatched. The CDR3 runs to 16 residues. The germline V gene encodes CDR1 LNHNV and CDR2 YYDKDF (reference sequence). The CDR3 DNA reads as TGTGCCACCAGCAGGGGCCGGGACAGGGGCACCGGGGAGCTGTTTTTT. This sequence encodes CATSRGRDRGTGELFF.

Only a few counts were recorded for this clonotype. This chain uses TRBV20-1 with TRBJ2-2, with a possible D match to TRBD2 (6 bases). The CDR3 sequence is 15 residues long. The germline V gene encodes CDR1 DFQATT and CDR2 SNEGSKA (reference sequence). The V and J ends lost 2 bases and 1 base respectively, with 11 bases between them. The CDR3 region has the DNA TGCAGTGCTAGAAACCCCGGGAGGAACACCGGGGAGCTGTTTTTT. Its translation is CSARNPGRNTGELFF.

Many counts were recorded for this clonotype. The V gene is TRBV3-1, the J gene TRBJ2-7; 10 bases map to TRBD1. The CDR3 is 14 residues long. The germline gives CDR1 LGHDT, CDR2 YNNKEL (reference sequence). J gave up 0 bases and V 6 bases, and 2 bases lay outside the gene matches. The CDR3 loop is CASRDRGGSYEQYF. The CDR3 bases are TGTGCCAGCAGGGACAGGGGGGGCTCCTACGAGCAGTACTTC.

This clonotype was observed a handful of times. The chain has TRBV6-4 and TRBJ2-3; D is unresolved. The CDR3 is 14 residues long. Per germline, CDR1 MRHNA and CDR2 SNTAGT. V was trimmed by 6 bases and J by 1 base, leaving 11 bases between them. The chain's CDR3 is CASSRLLGTDTQYF. The DNA of the CDR3 is TGTGCCAGCAGCCGACTTTTGGGCACAGATACGCAGTATTTT.

This clonotype was counted at least ten times. This chain connects TRBV9 to TRBJ2-1; 8 positions agree with TRBD2. The CDR3 has 19 amino acids. The germline V gene has CDR1 SGDLS and CDR2 YYNGEE. V trimming: 2 bases; J trimming: 0 bases; junction bases outside the gene matches: 13. This CDR3 is CASSVRGDGRANSYNEQFF. CDR3 DNA sequence: TGTGCCAGCAGCGTCAGGGGAGACGGGAGGGCCAACTCCTACAATGAGCAGTTCTTC.

The J gene is TRBJ2-7, the V gene TRBV20-1, with TRBD1 matching 8 bases. The germline CDR1 and CDR2 sequences are DFQATT and SNEGSKA (reference sequence). The CDR3 sequence is 14 residues long. V trimming: 1 base; J trimming: 5 bases; junction bases outside the gene matches: 7. The CDR3 sequence is CSARVGETGDEQYF. Written as DNA, the CDR3 is TGCAGTGCTAGAGTGGGAGAGACAGGGGACGAGCAGTACTTC.

This clonotype showed up many times. The chain recombines TRBV28 with TRBJ2-1; 8 positions match TRBD2. Germline CDR1 is MDHEN and CDR2 is SYDVKM. The CDR3 totals 15 residues. The ends lost 6 bases at V and 5 bases at J; junction bases unmatched: 9. CDR3 residues: CASSPREGLNNEQFF. Written as DNA, the CDR3 is TGTGCCAGCAGCCCACGGGAGGGCCTTAACAATGAGCAGTTCTTC.

This clonotype showed up just a few times. The rearrangement uses TRBV5-1 and TRBJ1-1; D may be TRBD1 (6 bases). The germline V gene has CDR1 SGHRS and CDR2 YFSETQ. Trimming stripped 4 bases from V and 4 bases from J, with 14 bases between. This CDR3 spans 14 amino acids. The CDR3 region is CASSRTGAGTEAFF. The CDR3 DNA sequence: TGCGCCAGCAGCCGGACGGGGGCTGGCACTGAAGCTTTCTTT.